A single sample is the source of the 9 T cell receptor beta chains below, sequenced in a study of regulatory T cells in long-lasting Graves disease (dated by TCRdb to the early 2020s). The time point label for this specimen denotes: newly diagnosed GD, antithyroid drugs for less than 3 months. For both TCR sequencing and RNA sequencing, RNA was extracted from PBMCs using TRIzol. The library came from multiplex PCR. Sequenced using an Illumina HiSeq 4000. To build TCR beta libraries, CDR3 regions were amplified by Arm-PCR using iRepertoire HTBI primers. Through fastp at Q25 and MiXCR, TCRdb rebuilt clones from the public reads, retaining in-frame beta chains. Every entry covers one CDR3 protein and lists the most common genes and DNA from its rows. Across this sample there are 400,000 to 650,000 distinct CDR3 sequences, with 15% to 20% seen only once. The ten largest clones add up to roughly 25% of the sample.

In addition, the sample was reused for a study of T cells in Graves' hyperthyroidism and ophthalmopathy.

The source material was peripheral blood mononuclear cells (PBMCs), sampled at new diagnosis, from a patient treated with antithyroid drugs. The receptor set was obtained from a woman between 40 and 65 years old with Graves disease. Donor details come from another sample of the same person, matched by shared clones.

V usage is TRBV12-3 or TRBV12-4 and J usage is TRBJ2-1; D remains unclear. V shed 4 bases and J shed 9 bases, with 19 bases lying between them. This CDR3 is built from 15 residues. The CDR3 region is CASSSTTPAGGEQFF. The CDR3 nucleotides are TGTGCCAGCAGTTCGACAACTCCGGCCGGTGGTGAGCAGTTCTTC.

This clonotype was detected a few times. The chain couples TRBV12-3 or TRBV12-4 to TRBJ2-5, with D perhaps assigned TRBD1 or TRBD2 (6 bases each). The CDR3 is 15 residues long. The germline V and J ends were trimmed by 3 bases and 7 bases, with 18 bases remaining between them. The CDR3 DNA follows: TGTGCCAGCAGTTTGGAGGGGGTAGGGCTGGCGACCCAGTACTTC. It specifies CASSLEGVGLATQYF.

Concerning this clonotype: Given a much more abundant clone one base away, this may be a read error. The chain employs TRBV7-2 and TRBJ2-1; D not resolved. This CDR3 has 13 residues. The germline V and J ends were trimmed by 5 bases and 5 bases, with 10 bases remaining between them. Germline lookup yields CDR1 SGHTA and CDR2 FQGNSA. CDR3 amino acids: CASSTYSDNEQFF. CDR3 sequence (DNA): TGTGCCAGCAGCACTTACTCAGACAATGAGCAGTTCTTC.

At least ten counts were recorded for this clonotype. V gene TRBV12-3 or TRBV12-4 combines with J gene TRBJ2-1; D is perhaps TRBD1 (5 bases). Judging by the DNA end, TRBJ2-5 fits better; the J call may be wrong. The CDR3 spans 12 residues. CDR3 sequence (DNA): TGTGCCAGCTCCCCGAGACAGGAGACCCAGTACTTC. It yields the protein CASSPRQETQYF.

V is TRBV12-5 and J is TRBJ2-3, with 16 positions matching TRBD2. Germline V lookup: CDR1 LGHNT, CDR2 FRNRAP. The CDR3 loop spans 15 amino acids. The V and J ends lost 6 bases and 10 bases, in that order; junction bases with no gene match: 7. The CDR3 DNA reads as TGTGCTAGTGGACCCGGGACTAGCGGGGGGGCAGCGCAGTATTTT. Amino acid sequence: CASGPGTSGGAAQYF.

As for this clonotype: A read error is possible here, since a much larger clone lies one base away. The rearrangement joins TRBV6-2 or TRBV6-3 to TRBJ2-3; 9 nucleotides match TRBD1. CDR1 and CDR2 (germline): MNHEY, SVGEGT. CDR3 length: 16 amino acids. The CDR3 bases are TGTACCAGCAGTGTAACCGGGACAGGGCACACAGATACGCAGTATTTT. Encoded protein: CTSSVTGTGHTDTQYF.

In this sample, this clonotype turned up a few times. The chain links TRBV7-9 to TRBJ1-2; D ambiguous. Germline V gene lookup returns CDR1 SEHNR and CDR2 FQNEAQ (reference sequence). The length of the CDR3 is 15 residues. Deletions cut 1 base from V and 0 bases from J, with 9 bases between. CDR3 sequence reads: CASSLGRAPNYGYTF. The CDR3 DNA reads as TGTGCCAGCAGCTTAGGTAGGGCCCCTAACTATGGCTACACCTTC.

A remark on this clonotype: Being one base from a much bigger clone, this may be a read error. The chain carries TRBV2 and TRBJ2-3; D may be TRBD2 (5 bases). The J call is in doubt because the DNA end fits TRBJ2-5 better. The germline gives CDR1 SNHLY, CDR2 FYNNEI. The CDR3 consists of 14 residues. Written as DNA, the CDR3 is TGTGCCAGCAGTCCTCATAAAGGGAGAGAGGCCCAGTACTTC. Its translation is CASSPHKGREAQYF.

This chain links TRBV18 with TRBJ1-5; D gene ambiguous. The V gene's germline CDR1 is KGHSH and CDR2 LQKENI. Trimming took 5 bases from V and 0 from J, leaving 5 bases between them. This CDR3 comprises 13 residues. CDR3 loop: CASSSISNQPQHF. In DNA form, the CDR3 reads TGTGCCAGCTCAAGCATTAGCAATCAGCCCCAGCATTTT.